This is a list of T cell receptor beta chains from one sample in a study of CD8 T cells in Susac syndrome. MiXCR, run by TCRdb on the immunoSEQ multiplex PCR reads, gives a single entry per CDR3 protein. The sample lists roughly 150,000 distinct CDR3 sequences; approximately 96% were seen once. Sequencing was done on a sample of CD4+ T cells from PBMCs. Receptors originate from a human donor with Susac syndrome. The CDR3 runs from the conserved cysteine through the conserved F or W. D genes are given only for firm matches. For some rows the clone size is stated as once, few or many, or as a class when expanded; others skip it.

V gene	D gene	clone size	J gene	CDR3 DNA	CDR3 protein
TRBV7-8	.	.	TRBJ1-5	TGTGCCAGCAGCTTAGGAGACAGACACAATCAGCCCCAGCATTTT	CASSLGDRHNQPQHF
TRBV7-9	TRBD1	.	TRBJ1-5	TGTGCCAGCAGTCCTGACAGGGTGATTGATCAGCCCCAGCATTTT	CASSPDRVIDQPQHF
TRBV7-7	.	.	TRBJ2-5	TGTGCCAGCAGCTTACGTCCATCAGGGAAAGAGACCCAGTACTTC	CASSLRPSGKETQYF
TRBV19	TRBD1	.	TRBJ1-2	TGTGCCAGTAGTATAGTGAGAGGACAGGATCGTAACTATGGCTACACCTTC	CASSIVRGQDRNYGYTF
TRBV25-1	TRBD1	.	TRBJ1-6	TGTGCCAGCAGTGAAGAGGGACAGGGTTTCTATAATTCACCCCTCCACTTT	CASSEEGQGFYNSPLHF
TRBV20-1	.	few	TRBJ2-1	TGCAGTGCTAGGCCGGGGAGCTCCTACAATGAGCAGTTCTTC	CSARPGSSYNEQFF
TRBV7-7	TRBD1	.	TRBJ2-2	TGTGCCAGCAGCCTAGGGACAGGGAGGGCCGGGGAGCTGTTTTTT	CASSLGTGRAGELFF
TRBV20-1	TRBD1	.	TRBJ1-2	TGCAGTGCTTACTCCGGGACAGGGGTCTATGGCTACACCTTC	CSAYSGTGVYGYTF
TRBV29-1	.	.	TRBJ2-1	TGCAGCGTAGGGGGGGCCACCTACAATGAGCAGTTCTTC	CSVGGATYNEQFF
TRBV29-1	TRBD1	.	TRBJ1-1	TGCAGCGTTACCACAGGGGGGAACACTGAAGCTTTCTTT	CSVTTGGNTEAFF
TRBV3-1	.	.	TRBJ2-5	TGTGCCAGCAGCCGTCGGGGTGAGACCCAGTACTTC	CASSRRGETQYF
TRBV24-1	.	few	TRBJ2-1	TGTGCCACCAGCCCAGGGGCCTCCTACAATGAGCAGTTCTTC	CATSPGASYNEQFF
TRBV6-2/TRBV6-3	.	.	TRBJ1-5	TGTGCCAGCAGTTACCCCCTGGCAGAGAATAGCAATCAGCCCCAGCATTTT	CASSYPLAENSNQPQHF
TRBV7-2	.	.	TRBJ2-5	TGTGCCACCGACATGACCTCGTACCAAGAGACCCAGTACTTC	CATDMTSYQETQYF
TRBV11-2	.	.	TRBJ2-4	TGTGCCAGCAGCTTAGCCCCCCAGGGCGCCAAAAACATTCAGTACTTC	CASSLAPQGAKNIQYF
TRBV20-1	TRBD2	.	TRBJ2-7	TGCAGTGCTCACCCTAGCGGGGGAGCCTCCTACGAGCAGTACTTC	CSAHPSGGASYEQYF
TRBV12-3/TRBV12-4	.	.	TRBJ1-2	TGTGCCAGCAGTCCTCAGGTCTATGGCTACACCTTC	CASSPQVYGYTF
TRBV5-1	TRBD1	.	TRBJ2-5	TGCGCCAGCAGCTTGGGACAGGGAAAGGAAGAGACCCAGTACTTC	CASSLGQGKEETQYF
TRBV20-1	.	.	TRBJ1-1	TGCAGTGCCACAAAACTGAACACTGAAGCTTTCTTT	CSATKLNTEAFF
TRBV15	.	once	TRBJ2-7	TGTGCCACCAGCAGAGATGGTGCCAGCTACGAGCAGTACTTC	CATSRDGASYEQYF
TRBV14	.	.	TRBJ1-3	TGTGCCAGCAGCCATAGTACAGGTTCCTCTGGAAACACCATATATTTT	CASSHSTGSSGNTIYF
TRBV7-8	.	.	TRBJ2-7	TGTGCCAGCAGTGATAATAATGGTCCCTACGAGCAGTACTTC	CASSDNNGPYEQYF
TRBV5-4	.	.	TRBJ2-1	TGTGCCAGCAGCCCTGGACGGACCTCCCGGGCCCCTTACAATGAGCAGTTCTTC	CASSPGRTSRAPYNEQFF
TRBV3-1	.	.	TRBJ1-2	TGTGCCAGCACCCCCAGCGGAACTTCGGCTAGTGGCTACACCTTC	CASTPSGTSASGYTF
TRBV29-1	TRBD1	.	TRBJ2-7	TGCAGCGTTCTGAGGGGACAGGGCGAGCAGTACTTC	CSVLRGQGEQYF
TRBV5-4	TRBD1	.	TRBJ1-2	TGTGCCAGCAGCTCATACGGACAGGGGAGTCCTACCTTC	CASSSYGQGSPTF
TRBV29-1	.	.	TRBJ1-2	TGCAGCGTTGAAGAAGAAGCGGCGCTTGGAGGCTACACCTTC	CSVEEEAALGGYTF
TRBV5-4	TRBD1	.	TRBJ2-5	TGTGCCAGCAGCAGACAGGGCTTCCAAGAGACCCAGTACTTC	CASSRQGFQETQYF
TRBV12-3/TRBV12-4	.	.	TRBJ2-3	TGTGCCAGCAGTTTAAAGGGGAATACGCAGTATTTT	CASSLKGNTQYF
TRBV29-1	TRBD1	.	TRBJ2-3	TGCAGCGTTGGGACAGGGGGCGGGTGGACAGATACGCAGTATTTT	CSVGTGGGWTDTQYF
TRBV7-9	.	.	TRBJ2-3	TGTGCCAGCAGCTTCCAGCAAGGACGGGGGGCGAATACGCAGTATTTT	CASSFQQGRGANTQYF
TRBV5-1	.	.	TRBJ1-5	TGCGCCAGCAGCAGGGACGGGAGGAGCAATCAGCCCCAGCATTTT	CASSRDGRSNQPQHF
TRBV2	.	.	TRBJ1-5	TGTGCCAGTCGGGAAAGCAATCAGCCCCAGCATTTT	CASRESNQPQHF
TRBV2	TRBD2	.	TRBJ2-5	TGTGCCAGCAGTGAGTCTCGGCTAGCGGGGGAGACCCAGTACTTC	CASSESRLAGETQYF
TRBV29-1	.	.	TRBJ2-7	TGCAGCGTTCCCCCAGCGGCAGGGAACCCCTACTCCTACGAGCAGTACTTC	CSVPPAAGNPYSYEQYF
TRBV15	.	.	TRBJ2-3	TGTGCCACCAGCAGAGACATAGCGGTTGGGACGCAGTATTTT	CATSRDIAVGTQYF
TRBV11-3	.	.	TRBJ2-3	TGTGCCAGCAGCTTAGGGGGCTACACAGATACGCAGTATTTT	CASSLGGYTDTQYF
TRBV29-1	TRBD1	.	TRBJ2-7	TGCAGCGTTGGACAAAACAGGGGGCCCTACGAGCAGTACTTC	CSVGQNRGPYEQYF
TRBV23-1	TRBD2	.	TRBJ2-3	TGCGCCAGCAGTCAATCGAAGCCCTCTACTACCGGGGGGGCATCAGATACGCAGTATTTT	CASSQSKPSTTGGASDTQYF
TRBV2	.	.	TRBJ2-5	TGTGCCACACGGCAGCCCCAAGAGACCCAGTACTTC	CATRQPQETQYF
TRBV3-1	TRBD2	.	TRBJ2-7	TGTGCCAGCAGCCAAGCTAGCGGTGGTCCATACGAGCAGTACTTC	CASSQASGGPYEQYF
TRBV12-5	.	.	TRBJ2-1	TGTGCTAGTGGTTTGGACCAAACTACAGGGTCCCCCTACAATGAGCAGTTCTTC	CASGLDQTTGSPYNEQFF
TRBV4-3	.	.	TRBJ1-2	TGCGCCAGCAGCCAAGAAGTGAGAGGGGCGCATCCTGGCTACACCTTC	CASSQEVRGAHPGYTF
TRBV11-3	.	.	TRBJ1-1	TGTGCCAGCAGCCGGGTCTCTAACACTGAAGCTTTCTTT	CASSRVSNTEAFF
TRBV7-9	TRBD2	.	TRBJ2-5	TGTGCCAGCAGCTTCGGACTAGCGGGGGCCCAAGAGACCCAGTACTTC	CASSFGLAGAQETQYF
TRBV25-1	.	.	TRBJ1-4	TGTGCCAGCCAGGGCCCAACTAATGAAAAACTGTTTTTT	CASQGPTNEKLFF
TRBV15	TRBD1	.	TRBJ2-1	TGTGCCACCAGCAGGGACAGGGATGGCTCCTACAATGAGCAGTTCTTC	CATSRDRDGSYNEQFF
TRBV5-1	TRBD1	.	TRBJ2-5	TGCGCCAGCAGCCTTACAAGACAGGGAAGCGAGACCCAGTACTTC	CASSLTRQGSETQYF
TRBV6-4	TRBD1	.	TRBJ1-2	TGTGCCAGCGGAGTACCCCACAGGGGGCGATCGTTAGGTGGCTACACCTTC	CASGVPHRGRSLGGYTF
TRBV29-1	TRBD1	.	TRBJ2-7	TGCAGCGTAAGGGACAGCTCCTACGAGCAGTACTTC	CSVRDSSYEQYF